This paragraph covers one T cell receptor (beta chain) sequence. No antigen is known for it. The source of the sample is a study of T cell repertoires in cytomegalovirus infection. TCRdb ran MiXCR on the reads and lists one entry per CDR3 protein. Of 100,000 to 150,000 distinct CDR3 sequences in the sample, 32% were seen once. Trimming removed 0 bases at V and 7 bases at J, with 11 bases between. The CDR3 extends over 14 amino acids. CDR1 is SGHDT and CDR2 is YYEEEE in the germline V gene. This receptor was obtained from a human donor in good health (CMV status not recorded). Some clones in this sample may be carry-over from other donors' samples. The chain recombines TRBV5-6 with TRBJ2-1, with unresolved D. The starting material was CD8+ T cells from cultured PBMCs, obtained from culture after CMV antigen stimulation. The CDR3 spells CASSLAGWLNEQFF. The CDR3 nucleotides are TGTGCCAGCAGCTTGGCCGGATGGTTGAATGAGCAGTTCTTC.